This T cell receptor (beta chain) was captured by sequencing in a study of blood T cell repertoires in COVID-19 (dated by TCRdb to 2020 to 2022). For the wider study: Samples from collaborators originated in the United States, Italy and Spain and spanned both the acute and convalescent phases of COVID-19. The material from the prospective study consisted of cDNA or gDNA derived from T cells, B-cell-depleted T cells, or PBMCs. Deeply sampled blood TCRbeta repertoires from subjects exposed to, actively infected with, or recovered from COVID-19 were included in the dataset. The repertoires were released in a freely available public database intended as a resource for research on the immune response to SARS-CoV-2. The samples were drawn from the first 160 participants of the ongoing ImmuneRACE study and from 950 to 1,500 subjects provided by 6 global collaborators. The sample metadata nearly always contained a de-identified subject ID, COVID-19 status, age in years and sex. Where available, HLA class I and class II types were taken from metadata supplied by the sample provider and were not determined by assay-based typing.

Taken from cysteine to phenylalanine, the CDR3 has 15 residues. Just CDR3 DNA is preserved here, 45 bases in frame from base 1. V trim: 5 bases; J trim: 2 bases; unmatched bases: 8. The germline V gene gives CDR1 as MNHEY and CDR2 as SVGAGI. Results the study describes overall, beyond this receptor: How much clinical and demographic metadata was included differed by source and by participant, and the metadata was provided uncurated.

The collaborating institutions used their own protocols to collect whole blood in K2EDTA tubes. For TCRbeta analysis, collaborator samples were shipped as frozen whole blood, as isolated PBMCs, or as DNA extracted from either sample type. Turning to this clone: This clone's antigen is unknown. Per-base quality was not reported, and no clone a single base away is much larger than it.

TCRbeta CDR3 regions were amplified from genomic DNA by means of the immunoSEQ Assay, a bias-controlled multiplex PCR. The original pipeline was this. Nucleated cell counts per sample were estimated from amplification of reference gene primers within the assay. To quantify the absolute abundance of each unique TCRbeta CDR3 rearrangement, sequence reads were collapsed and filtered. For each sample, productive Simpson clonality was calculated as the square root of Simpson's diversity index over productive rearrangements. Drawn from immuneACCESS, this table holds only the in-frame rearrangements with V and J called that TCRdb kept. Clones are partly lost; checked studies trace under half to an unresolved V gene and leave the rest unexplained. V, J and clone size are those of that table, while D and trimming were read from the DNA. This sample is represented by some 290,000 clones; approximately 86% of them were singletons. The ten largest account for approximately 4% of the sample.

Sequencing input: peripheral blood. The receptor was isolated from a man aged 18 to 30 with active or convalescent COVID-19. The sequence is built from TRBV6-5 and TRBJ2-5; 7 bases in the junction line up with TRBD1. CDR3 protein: CASSRTGVLQETQYF. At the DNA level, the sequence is TGTGCCAGCAGTCGGACAGGAGTCTTGCAAGAGACCCAGTACTTC.